This entry lists 13 T cell receptor beta chains sequenced from one sample in a study of T cells in Graves' hyperthyroidism and ophthalmopathy. There were TCR beta CDR3 regions amplified from RNA transcripts. The TCR CDR3 first-round RT-PCR relied on the HTBI primer set. TCRdb re-derived calls from the multiplex PCR reads in MiXCR, one entry per CDR3 protein. This sample has 700,000 to 850,000 distinct CDR3 sequences; around a third occur once, and the top ten carry approximately 31%. The sample consisted of blood. The receptor set was obtained from a woman aged 35 to 49 with Graves' hyperthyroidism.

In DNA form, the CDR3 reads TGTGCCAGCAGTCTTATGAACTATGGCTACACCTTC. It translates to CASSLMNYGYTF. J is TRBJ1-2 and V is TRBV7-2; D not certain. The CDR3 has 12 amino acids. Germline loops: CDR1 SGHTA, CDR2 FQGNSA. V gave up 6 bases and J gave up 2 bases, with 7 bases separating them.

V usage is TRBV6-5 and J usage is TRBJ2-2, with 11 bases lining up with TRBD1. From germline, CDR1 is MNHEY and CDR2 SVGAGI. The CDR3 is 17 residues long. J was trimmed by 4 bases and V by 4 bases; bases with no gene match: 8. The CDR3 protein is CASSLTGQGAGTGELFF. The CDR3 bases are TGTGCCAGCAGTTTAACCGGACAGGGGGCCGGCACCGGGGAGCTGTTTTTT.

This clonotype was picked up many times. This rearrangement joins TRBV5-5 to TRBJ1-2; no clear D gene. V shed 4 bases and J shed 10 bases, with 17 bases lying between them. The CDR3 covers 13 residues. Germline CDR1 reads SGHKS; CDR2 reads YYEKEE (reference sequence). The CDR3 nucleotides read TGTGCCAGCAGCACTACGTTACTTACGGTCTACACCTTC. The encoded protein is CASSTTLLTVYTF.

This clonotype was seen many times. The CDR3 sequence: CASSLERVRGGYTF. The CDR3, as DNA: TGCGCCAGCAGCTTGGAGAGGGTTCGGGGCGGCTACACCTTC. The chain links TRBV5-1 to TRBJ1-2; tentatively, D is TRBD1 (5 bases). From germline, CDR1 is SGHRS and CDR2 YFSETQ. CDR3 length: 14 residues. The V and J ends lost 0 bases and 8 bases respectively, with 14 bases between them.

Many counts were recorded for this clonotype. This chain uses TRBV29-1 with TRBJ1-2; D is uncertain. The CDR3 spans 12 residues. With 4 bases removed from V and 4 bases from J, the gap between germline ends came to 10 bases. Germline V gene data show CDR1 as SQVTM and CDR2 as ANQGSEA. The CDR3 reads CSVVDRLYGYTF. The CDR3 DNA reads TGCAGCGTTGTCGACCGGCTCTATGGCTACACCTTC.

This clonotype was counted many times. The V call is TRBV4-3, the J call TRBJ1-6, with D maybe TRBD1 (5 bases). Trimming took 0 bases from V and 13 from J, leaving 19 bases between them. CDR3 size: 16 residues. Germline V gene lookup returns CDR1 LGHNA and CDR2 YSLEER. The CDR3 sequence: CASSQDLRAGTLPLHF. CDR3 nucleotides: TGCGCCAGCAGCCAAGATCTCCGGGCAGGGACGTTGCCCCTCCACTTT.

V and J are TRBV10-3 and TRBJ2-2; TRBD1 aligns across 8 bases. V lost 0 bases to trimming and J lost 7 bases; unmatched junction nucleotides: 10. CDR1 ENHRY and CDR2 SYGVKD come from the germline V gene. This CDR3 is built from 17 residues. DNA of the CDR3: TGTGCCATCAGTGAGTCGCGGGGCTTGGACAGGGACGGGGAGCTGTTTTTT. Translating gives CAISESRGLDRDGELFF.

V and J are TRBV6-5 and TRBJ2-5, with D tentatively TRBD2 (6 bases). The length of the CDR3 is 13 residues. The germline V gene encodes CDR1 MNHEY and CDR2 SVGAGI. Trimming pared 6 bases from V and 1 base from J, leaving 9 bases between. The DNA of the CDR3 is TGTGCCAGCAGGCGGGACGTCCAAGAGACCCAGTACTTC. This sequence encodes CASRRDVQETQYF.

This rearrangement joins TRBV29-1 to TRBJ1-5; D is perhaps TRBD1 (5 bases). V lost 4 bases to trimming and J lost 7 bases, with 11 bases between them. The CDR3 sequence is 12 residues long. Germline CDR1 and CDR2: SQVTM and ANQGSEA. The CDR3 DNA is TGCAGCGTTGGAGGGGTCGACCAGCCCCAGCATTTT. It is translated as CSVGGVDQPQHF.

This chain connects TRBV7-2 to TRBJ1-5, with 11 bases identical to TRBD1. Trimming took 6 bases from V and 6 from J; bases not matched to a gene: 13. CDR1 is SGHTA, CDR2 FQGNSA, per germline. CDR3 length: 17 residues. CDR3 coding DNA: TGTGCCAGCAGTTTATCGGTGATGGGACAGGGGGTTCAGCCCCAGCATTTT. Translating it yields CASSLSVMGQGVQPQHF.

The V call is TRBV5-6, the J call TRBJ1-5, with D perhaps TRBD1 (5 bases). Germline V gives CDR1 SGHDT, CDR2 YYEEEE. With 2 bases removed from V and 11 bases from J, the gap between germline ends came to 17 bases. CDR3 length: 14 residues. Here the CDR3 reads CASSLGDRVETQHF. Written as DNA, the CDR3 is TGTGCCAGCAGCTTAGGGGATCGGGTTGAGACCCAGCATTTT.

This clonotype came up a few times. This sequence joins TRBV12-3 or TRBV12-4 and TRBJ1-2, with D possibly being TRBD1 (5 bases). Trimming removed 7 bases at V and 1 base at J, with 16 bases between. The CDR3 is 15 amino acids. This CDR3 reads CASTLDKVLNYGYTF. For the CDR3, the DNA is TGTGCCAGCACCTTGGACAAGGTCCTTAACTATGGCTACACCTTC.

There are a few counts of this clonotype. CDR3 bases: TGTGCCAGCAGTTTCTTGGGAGTGGGTCAGCCCCAGCATTTT. Encoded protein: CASSFLGVGQPQHF. This rearrangement joins TRBV12-3 or TRBV12-4 to TRBJ1-5; D unclear. Trimming removed 3 bases from V and 6 bases from J, with 12 bases in between. CDR3 length: 14 amino acids.